The present entry profiles one TCR beta chain with its context. Antigen unknown. The data belong to a study of post-analysis software for immune sequencing data. Overall study results and limits: Included in a set of a few TRBV segments more frequent in patients than controls were TRBV5-6, TRBV5-1 and TRBV20-1.

TCR beta cDNA libraries had unique molecular identifiers. One entry per CDR3 protein, called by TCRdb with MiXCR from the PCR reads. The sample yields about 820,000 distinct CDR3 sequences, approximately 57% seen once. Germline assignment: CDR1 MGHDK and CDR2 SYGVNS. The CDR3 is 15 residues long. V shed 1 base and J 1 base; nucleotides not matched to a gene: 2. The chain has TRBV25-1 and TRBJ1-1; TRBD1 aligns across 8 bases. Sequenced: blood. The sequence was obtained from a girl aged 5-17 years with multiple sclerosis. CDR3 amino acids: CASSELGQENTEAFF. DNA of the CDR3: TGTGCCAGCAGTGAATTGGGACAGGAGAACACTGAAGCTTTCTTT.